This TCR beta chain stems from a study of blood T cell repertoires in COVID-19. The wider study: COVID-19 samples, acute and convalescent, were from the United States, Italy and Spain. The cDNA or gDNA used as material had been derived from T cells, B-cell-depleted T cells, or PBMCs.

The authors' processing: It was from reference gene primer amplification that nucleated cell counts were estimated. Only in-frame clones appear in the TCRdb table, and some are missing; sequencing was by immunoSEQ multiplex PCR. That table furnishes V, J and clone size, whereas the DNA furnished D and trimming. Of over 250,000 clones in the sample, roughly 87% were seen once. After removal of 8 bases from V and 7 bases from J, the junction contained 13 bases not matched to a gene. Germline values: CDR1 MNHEY, CDR2 SVGAGI. The CDR3 extends over 14 amino acids. Sequenced material: peripheral blood. The V and J genes are TRBV6-5 and TRBJ2-5, with 7 bases fitting TRBD2. This TCR was recovered from a human donor in a cohort sampled during active COVID-19. CDR3 DNA: TGTGCCAGCCGGATGCCTGATGGGAGGGGGACCCAGTACTTC. Protein sequence: CASRMPDGRGTQYF.